Each of the 9 T cell receptor beta chains below was sequenced from the same sample in a study of T cell repertoires in cytomegalovirus infection. These receptors have no identified antigens. TCRdb ran MiXCR on the reads and lists one entry per CDR3 protein. The table has about 830,000 distinct CDR3 sequences, around a third seen once. The source material was cultured CD8+ T cells from PBMCs, sampled from culture after CMV antigen stimulation. These receptors were obtained from a human donor in good health (CMV status not recorded). Some clones in this sample may be carry-over from other donors' samples.

This clonotype appeared many times. This sequence joins TRBV7-9 and TRBJ2-5; D gene ambiguous. Germline loops: CDR1 SEHNR, CDR2 FQNEAQ (reference sequence). The V and J ends lost 4 bases and 1 base respectively, with 13 bases between them. The CDR3 runs 15 residues. CDR3 amino acids: CASSSLPGFQETQYF. The CDR3 DNA is TGTGCCAGCAGCTCCCTCCCTGGCTTCCAAGAGACCCAGTACTTC. The whole variable domain, remainder taken from reference TRBV7-9 and TRBJ2-5, is DTGVSQNPRHKITKRGQNVTFRCDPISEHNRLYWYRQTLGQGPEFLTYFQNEAQLEKSRLLSDRFSAERPKGSFSTLEIQRTEQGDSAMYLCASSSLPGFQETQYFGPGTRLLVL.

The chain is built from TRBV5-4 and TRBJ2-1; D gene uncertain. The V and J ends lost 4 bases and 10 bases respectively, with 15 bases between them. Germline CDR1 and CDR2: SGHNT and YYREEE (reference sequence). The length of the CDR3 is 13 residues. The CDR3: CASSPPQDEEQFF. The CDR3 nucleotides are TGTGCCAGCAGCCCACCCCAGGACGAGGAGCAGTTCTTC.

This clonotype was counted at least ten times. V and J are TRBV7-2 and TRBJ2-7; 11 nucleotides align to TRBD1. With 1 base clipped from V and 5 bases from J, the junction kept 4 bases outside the gene matches. This CDR3 contains 15 residues. Germline V lookup: CDR1 SGHTA, CDR2 FQGNSA. The CDR3 region has the DNA TGTGCCAGCAGCTTAGACGGGACAGGGGGAGACGAGCAGTACTTC. Its translation is CASSLDGTGGDEQYF.

This clonotype was recorded at least ten times. The J gene is TRBJ1-4, the V gene TRBV7-6; D is ambiguous. CDR3 length: 14 amino acids. CDR1 and CDR2 (germline): SGHVS, FNYEAQ. Trimming removed 3 bases from V and 2 bases from J, with 7 bases in between. The CDR3 DNA reads as TGTGCCAGCAGCTTTTCCTCGACTAATGAAAAACTGTTTTTT. Translation gives CASSFSSTNEKLFF. Full variable domain (remainder filled in from reference TRBV7-6 and TRBJ1-4): GAGVSQSPRYKVTKRGQDVALRCDPISGHVSLYWYRQALGQGPEFLTYFNYEAQQDKSGLPNDRFSAERPEGSISTLTIQRTEQRDSAMYRCASSFSSTNEKLFFGSGTQLSVL.

As regards this clonotype: A clone one base away is much larger, so this may be a read error. The chain links TRBV12-5 to TRBJ1-1; 9 positions match TRBD1. The V gene's germline CDR1 is LGHNT and CDR2 FRNRAP. The CDR3 sequence is 14 residues long. Written as DNA, the CDR3 is TGTGCTTGTGGGATACAGGGGGCAGGCGCTGAAGCTTTCTTT. Protein: CACGIQGAGAEAFF.

This clonotype came up many times. The V and J genes are TRBV7-6 and TRBJ2-2; no definite D call. The V end lost 5 bases, the J end lost 6 bases, and 10 bases lay between the germline ends. The CDR3 has 13 residues. The germline V gene has CDR1 SGHVS and CDR2 FNYEAQ. The CDR3 DNA reads TGTGCCAGCAGCCGGGCTGGTCCCGGGGAGCTGTTTTTT. It codes for CASSRAGPGELFF. The entire variable domain, with the rest obtained from reference TRBV7-6 and TRBJ2-2, is as follows: GAGVSQSPRYKVTKRGQDVALRCDPISGHVSLYWYRQALGQGPEFLTYFNYEAQQDKSGLPNDRFSAERPEGSISTLTIQRTEQRDSAMYRCASSRAGPGELFFGEGSRLTVL.

CDR3: CASSPRLAIYNEQFF. The CDR3 DNA reads TGTGCCAGCAGCCCCCGACTAGCCATCTACAATGAGCAGTTCTTC. This sequence joins TRBV9 and TRBJ2-1, with TRBD2 matching over 7 bases. V was clipped by 4 bases and J by 3 bases; unmatched bases: 7. Per the germline V gene, CDR1 is SGDLS and CDR2 is YYNGEE. There are 15 residues in the CDR3.

This clonotype was counted only a few times. The CDR3 DNA sequence: TGTGCCATCAGTGAGTCTGGCGGGGGAGTCGATGAGCAGTTCTTC. Translation: CAISESGGGVDEQFF. The genes are TRBV10-3 and TRBJ2-1; TRBD2 matches 7 bases. CDR3 length equals 15 residues. V shed 0 bases and J 8 bases; nucleotides not matched to a gene: 7. CDR1 ENHRY and CDR2 SYGVKD come from the germline V gene.

CDR3 in DNA: TGCAGCCCTGGGACCAGCTACACTGAAGCTTTCTTT. This encodes CSPGTSYTEAFF. This rearrangement joins TRBV20-1 to TRBJ1-1, with D possibly being TRBD1 (5 bases). This CDR3 has 12 amino acids. Per germline, CDR1 DFQATT and CDR2 SNEGSKA (reference sequence).